These 30 T cell receptor beta chains were all obtained from the same sample, sequenced in a study of cytomegalovirus exposure and HLA in healthy donors. Use of 60 Vbeta and 13 Jbeta primers characterized the PCR. Clones were read by immunoSEQ multiplex PCR, and TCRdb kept only the in-frame ones, dropping some. The profile shows about 220,000 clones, around 80% of them singletons. Material: PBMCs. These TCRs come from a man aged 18 to 35 in good health and CMV-seronegative.

The chain employs TRBV11-3 and TRBJ2-1; possible D gene TRBD2, 6 bases. This CDR3 region has 15 residues. V lost 3 bases, J lost 3 bases, and 12 bases lay in between. Germline V gene lookup returns CDR1 SGHNT and CDR2 YENEEA. This CDR3 is CASSLGISGYNEQFF. CDR3 coding DNA: TGTGCCAGCAGCTTGGGAATTAGCGGCTACAATGAGCAGTTCTTC. Full variable domain (missing parts from reference TRBV11-3 and TRBJ2-1): EAGVVQSPRYKIIEKKQPVAFWCNPISGHNTLYWYLQNLGQGPELLIRYENEEAVDDSQLPKDRFSAERLKGVDSTLKIQPAELGDSAVYLCASSLGISGYNEQFFGPGTRLTVL.

This clone was recorded a few times. The rearrangement uses TRBV6-5 and TRBJ1-6; 7 positions agree with TRBD1. The V segment lost 1 base and the J segment 10 bases; nucleotides outside the gene matches: 4. From germline, CDR1 is MNHEY and CDR2 SVGAGI. The CDR3 totals 14 residues. CDR3 bases: TGTGCCAGCAGTTACTTCAGGGGGGAGTCACCCCTCCACTTT. It yields the protein CASSYFRGESPLHF.

The rearrangement joins TRBV2 to TRBJ2-3; the D gene is possibly TRBD1 (6 bases). CDR3 size: 14 residues. Germline-derived CDR1 and CDR2 are SNHLY and FYNNEI. Trimming stripped 5 bases from V and 0 bases from J, with 9 bases between. This CDR3 is CASSYRASTDTQYF. Written as DNA, the CDR3 is TGTGCCAGCAGTTACAGGGCTAGCACAGATACGCAGTATTTT.

This clone appeared a single time. This sequence joins TRBV7-9 and TRBJ2-2; D is possibly TRBD1 (5 bases). Per the germline V gene, CDR1 is SEHNR and CDR2 is FQNEAQ (reference sequence). The CDR3 extends over 14 amino acids. V gave up 5 bases and J gave up 0 bases, with 7 bases separating them. The CDR3 loop reads CASSKGSNTGELFF. The DNA for the CDR3 is TGTGCCAGCAGCAAGGGGTCGAACACCGGGGAGCTGTTTTTT.

The DNA of the CDR3 is TGTGCCAGCAGCAAAGGGCGACAGCCCCAAGAGACCCAGTACTTC. Translated: CASSKGRQPQETQYF. The chain links TRBV21-1 to TRBJ2-5; TRBD1 reflects the table's D call only, with no check against the DNA. TRBV21-1 constitutes a pseudogene. The CDR3 is 15 residues long.

This chain connects TRBV14 to TRBJ2-5; weak D call: TRBD2 (5 bases). CDR3 length: 17 amino acids. Trimming stripped 1 base from V and 3 bases from J, with 18 bases between. Germline V lookup: CDR1 SGHDN, CDR2 FVKESK. The CDR3 protein is CASSQVFEGQEKETQYF. The CDR3, as DNA: TGTGCCAGCAGCCAAGTTTTTGAGGGTCAGGAAAAAGAGACCCAGTACTTC.

This chain uses TRBV11-2 with TRBJ2-1; 7 positions agree with TRBD1. This CDR3 is built from 15 residues. Germline CDR1 and CDR2: SGHAT and FQNNGV. J gave up 9 bases and V 2 bases, and 10 bases lay outside the gene matches. Here the CDR3 DNA reads TGTGCCAGCAGCTTACGGTCCTACAGGGGAATTGAGCAGTTCTTC. Its translation: CASSLRSYRGIEQFF.

This chain connects TRBV4-1 to TRBJ2-7, with 11 bases aligning to TRBD1. The CDR3 contains 15 residues. The germline gives CDR1 MGHRA, CDR2 YSYEKL. V was clipped by 1 base and J by 7 bases; unmatched bases: 6. The DNA of the CDR3 is TGCGCCAGCAGCCAAGGGACAGGGGGCCGATCGGAGCAGTACTTC. Amino acid sequence: CASSQGTGGRSEQYF.

The rearrangement joins TRBV5-8 to TRBJ2-1; 9 bases agree with TRBD2. Germline assignment: CDR1 SGHTS and CDR2 YDEGEE. This CDR3 has 17 residues. Unmatched junction bases numbered 7, after V lost 3 bases and J lost 0 bases. The CDR3 sequence is CASSSGLALSSYNEQFF. The DNA for the CDR3 is TGTGCCAGCAGCTCTGGACTAGCGCTGAGCTCCTACAATGAGCAGTTCTTC.

This chain uses TRBV6-1 with TRBJ2-1; tentatively, D is TRBD2 (6 bases). The CDR3 covers 14 residues. Per germline, CDR1 MNHNS and CDR2 SASEGT. The V and J ends lost 10 bases and 0 bases respectively, with 13 bases between them. The CDR3 loop is CATRLEPSYNEQFF. DNA of the CDR3: TGTGCCACCCGACTAGAGCCCTCCTACAATGAGCAGTTCTTC.

Only one count was recorded for this clone. V usage is TRBV30 and J usage is TRBJ1-1; no clear D gene. V gave up 0 bases and J gave up 5 bases, with 10 bases separating them. CDR3 length equals 13 residues. Germline CDR1 is GTSNPN and CDR2 is SVGIG (reference sequence). In DNA, the CDR3 is TGTGCCTGGAGTGTTGCGGAAGTTACTGAAGCTTTCTTT. It encodes CAWSVAEVTEAFF.

In this sample, this clone turned up a few times. The V and J genes are TRBV30 and TRBJ1-3; TRBD1 might be the D (6 bases). V shed 2 bases and J shed 4 bases, with 9 bases lying between them. The germline V gene has CDR1 GTSNPN and CDR2 SVGIG (reference sequence). The CDR3 has 13 amino acids. The CDR3 DNA is TGTGCCTGGAGTCCCGGACAGGGAAACACCATATATTTT. Its translation is CAWSPGQGNTIYF.

This chain connects TRBV7-8 to TRBJ2-1, with 7 bases matching TRBD2. After removal of 5 bases from V and 4 bases from J, the junction contained 5 bases not matched to a gene. The CDR3 has 14 amino acids. CDR1 is SGHVS and CDR2 is FQNEAQ in the germline V gene. The CDR3 sequence is CASSGLAVYNEQFF. The CDR3 DNA reads as TGTGCCAGCAGCGGGCTAGCGGTTTACAATGAGCAGTTCTTC. The whole variable domain, filled in from reference TRBV7-8 and TRBJ2-1, reads GAGVSQSPRYKVAKRGQDVALRCDPISGHVSLFWYQQALGQGPEFLTYFQNEAQLDKSGLPSDRFFAERPEGSVSTLKIQRTQQEDSAVYLCASSGLAVYNEQFFGPGTRLTVL.

The V call is TRBV11-2, the J call TRBJ2-1; 11 bases match TRBD2. CDR1 and CDR2 (germline): SGHAT, FQNNGV. V gave up 4 bases and J gave up 6 bases; unmatched junction bases: 11. The CDR3 runs 17 residues. The CDR3: CASSSFTGTSGLNEQFF. In nucleotides, the CDR3 is TGTGCCAGCAGCTCGTTCACCGGGACTAGCGGCCTCAATGAGCAGTTCTTC.

In DNA, the CDR3 is TGTGCCAGCTACTTATCAACCGGGGAGCTGTTTTTT. Protein product: CASYLSTGELFF. The rearrangement uses TRBV7-9 and TRBJ2-2; D remains ambiguous. V was trimmed by 8 bases and J by 5 bases, leaving 9 bases between them. This CDR3 contains 12 residues. Germline-derived CDR1 and CDR2 are SEHNR and FQNEAQ (reference sequence).

The J gene is TRBJ1-5, the V gene TRBV28, with a weak D call TRBD1 (6 bases). From germline, CDR1 is MDHEN and CDR2 SYDVKM. The CDR3 extends over 16 amino acids. Trimming left V 5 bases short and J 7 bases short, with 21 bases between. This CDR3 reads CASSPNGGAIDQPQHF. DNA of the CDR3: TGTGCCAGCAGTCCGAATGGGGGGGCGATTGACCAGCCCCAGCATTTT.

Concerning this clone itself: The sample carries other DNA sequences with the same CDR3. The rearrangement links TRBV19 to TRBJ1-2; TRBD1 agrees at 8 bases. The CDR3 covers 13 residues. From germline, CDR1 is LNHDA and CDR2 SQIVND (reference sequence). V lost 3 bases, J lost 7 bases, and 4 bases stayed unmatched. CDR3 nucleotides: TGTGCCAGTAGTATCGACAGGGGAGGTGGCTACACCTTC. This sequence encodes CASSIDRGGGYTF. Full variable domain (missing parts from reference TRBV19 and TRBJ1-2): DGGITQSPKYLFRKEGQNVTLSCEQNLNHDAMYWYRQDPGQGLRLIYYSQIVNDFQKGDIAEGYSVSREKKESFPLTVTSAQKNPTAFYLCASSIDRGGGYTFGSGTRLTVV.

The chain combines TRBV5-4 with TRBJ2-1; 7 nucleotides align to TRBD1. This CDR3 region has 15 residues. Germline CDR1 reads SGHNT; CDR2 reads YYREEE (reference sequence). V gave up 3 bases and J gave up 2 bases; unmatched junction bases: 5. For the CDR3, the DNA is TGTGCCAGCAGCTCCGGGACAGAGGCCTACAATGAGCAGTTCTTC. The encoded protein is CASSSGTEAYNEQFF.

This chain joins TRBV4-2 and TRBJ2-2, with 7 bases that match TRBD1. The CDR3 spans 15 residues. CDR1 LGHNA and CDR2 YNFKEQ come from the germline V gene. V shed 4 bases, J shed 5 bases, and the junction held 7 bases outside the gene matches. The CDR3 is CASSRSDRKTGELFF. CDR3 sequence (DNA): TGTGCCAGCAGCCGGTCGGACAGGAAAACCGGGGAGCTGTTTTTT.

The chain carries TRBV6-1 and TRBJ2-7, with D hard to call. With 6 bases removed from V and 0 bases from J, the gap between germline ends came to 12 bases. Germline V gene data show CDR1 as MNHNS and CDR2 as SASEGT. The CDR3 has 14 amino acids. CDR3 coding DNA: TGTGCCAGCAGCCCGCGGCAATTCTCCTACGAGCAGTACTTC. Translated: CASSPRQFSYEQYF.

This clone appeared a few times. The chain is built from TRBV15 and TRBJ2-5; D call uncertain. The better agreement between TRBJ2-7 and the DNA end casts doubt on the J call. This CDR3 has 14 amino acids. Per germline, CDR1 LNHNV and CDR2 YYDKDF (reference sequence). The CDR3 bases are TGTGCCACCAGCAGACCCCCATTTAACTACGAGCAGTACTTC. Translating it yields CATSRPPFNYEQYF.

This rearrangement joins TRBV18 to TRBJ1-6; TRBD1 agrees at 9 bases. V was clipped by 4 bases and J by 4 bases; unmatched bases: 8. CDR1 is KGHSH and CDR2 is LQKENI in the germline V gene. This CDR3 is built from 17 residues. CDR3 residues: CASSLSGTGSYNSPLHF. The CDR3 DNA reads TGTGCCAGCTCACTCTCCGGGACAGGGAGTTATAATTCACCCCTCCACTTT. The entire variable domain, with the rest obtained from reference TRBV18 and TRBJ1-6, is as follows: NAGVMQNPRHLVRRRGQEARLRCSPMKGHSHVYWYRQLPEEGLKFMVYLQKENIIDESGMPKERFSAEFPKEGPSILRIQQVVRGDSAAYFCASSLSGTGSYNSPLHFGNGTRLTVT.

The gene calls are TRBV29-1 and TRBJ2-5, with 15 nucleotides matching TRBD2. The CDR3 is 15 residues long. The J segment lost 5 bases and the V segment lost 4 bases, leaving 5 bases of the junction unmatched. In germline, CDR1 is SQVTM, CDR2 ANQGSEA. The CDR3 coding sequence is TGCAGCGTTGCGCCCGGGACTAGCGGGAGGGAGACCCAGTACTTC. Translating gives CSVAPGTSGRETQYF.

V gene TRBV5-1 combines with J gene TRBJ1-1; D remains unclear. The germline V and J ends were trimmed by 1 base and 0 bases, with 7 bases remaining between them. Germline CDR1 SGHRS, CDR2 YFSETQ. This CDR3 comprises 14 residues. CDR3 sequence reads: CASSLSSVNTEAFF. The CDR3 nucleotides read TGCGCCAGCAGCTTGTCTTCGGTGAACACTGAAGCTTTCTTT. Full variable domain (rest looked up from reference TRBV5-1 and TRBJ1-1): KAGVTQTPRYLIKTRGQQVTLSCSPISGHRSVSWYQQTPGQGLQFLFEYFSETQRNKGNFPGRFSGRQFSNSRSEMNVSTLELGDSALYLCASSLSSVNTEAFFGQGTRLTVV.

The chain couples TRBV28 to TRBJ1-1; unclear D gene. There are 16 residues in the CDR3. V lost 7 bases, J lost 0 bases, and 18 bases lay in between. The germline V gene has CDR1 MDHEN and CDR2 SYDVKM. The DNA of the CDR3 is TGTGCCAGCACCTCTTTGGTTGGCAGTTTGAACACTGAAGCTTTCTTT. It codes for CASTSLVGSLNTEAFF.

The rearrangement joins TRBV2 to TRBJ2-5; a possible D gene is TRBD2 (6 bases). The DNA end is more similar to TRBJ2-7, so the J call may be wrong. Germline V gene sequence: CDR1 SNHLY, CDR2 FYNNEI. This CDR3 has 14 residues. CDR3 region: CASTRQGGIYEQYF. CDR3 bases: TGTGCCAGCACTAGGCAGGGAGGTATCTACGAGCAGTACTTC.

This clone has more than one count but fewer than ten. V is TRBV10-1 and J is TRBJ2-4; 9 nucleotides match TRBD1. V lost 4 bases to trimming and J lost 0 bases; unmatched junction nucleotides: 7. This CDR3 is built from 17 residues. CDR1 WNHNN and CDR2 SYGVQD come from the germline V gene (reference sequence). In DNA form, the CDR3 reads TGCGCCAGCAGTGCCACCCGGGACAGGGTAGCCAAAAACATTCAGTACTTC. As protein: CASSATRDRVAKNIQYF.

The V and J genes are TRBV5-1 and TRBJ1-3; possibly TRBD1 for D (6 bases). The CDR3 is 15 amino acids. The V end was cut by 4 bases, the J end by 0 bases, with 11 bases between. Germline-derived CDR1 and CDR2 are SGHRS and YFSETQ. The DNA for the CDR3 is TGCGCCAGCAGCCAACAGGGCTTCTCTGGAAACACCATATATTTT. This sequence encodes CASSQQGFSGNTIYF.

The chain is built from TRBV5-1 and TRBJ2-7; D remains ambiguous. Germline V gene data show CDR1 as SGHRS and CDR2 as YFSETQ. The CDR3 length is 15 residues. The V gene lost 1 base and the J gene lost 2 bases, with 13 bases spanning the gap. The CDR3 is CASSLFLGRTYEQYF. CDR3 DNA: TGCGCCAGCAGCTTGTTCCTTGGCAGAACCTACGAGCAGTACTTC.

The chain links TRBV19 to TRBJ1-1; D remains unclear. The CDR3 spans 12 residues. Deletions cut 0 bases from V and 11 bases from J, with 10 bases between. From germline, CDR1 is LNHDA and CDR2 SQIVND (reference sequence). CDR3 protein: CASSIDTRDAFF. CDR3 sequence (DNA): TGTGCCAGTAGTATAGATACGAGGGATGCTTTCTTT.